This paragraph reports one TCR beta chain. V trimming: 6 bases; J trimming: 1 base; junction bases outside the gene matches: 8. The CDR3 has 16 residues. The V gene's germline CDR1 is LNHDA and CDR2 SQIVND (reference sequence). The sample originates from a study of cytomegalovirus exposure and HLA in healthy donors. Researchers ran the PCR with 60 Vbeta and 13 Jbeta primers. Produced via immunoSEQ multiplex PCR; TCRdb's table is partial and in-frame only. This table holds roughly 92,000 clones, under 90% found once. The specimen sequenced was PBMCs. This sequence joins TRBV19 and TRBJ1-5; 8 nucleotides agree with TRBD1. This clonotype was sampled from a woman aged 70-85 years in good health and CMV-seropositive. For the CDR3, the DNA is TGTGCCAGTAGCAGCCGACAGGGGACAAGCAATCAGCCCCAGCATTTT. Encoded protein: CASSSRQGTSNQPQHF. Complete variable domain (other parts from reference TRBV19 and TRBJ1-5): DGGITQSPKYLFRKEGQNVTLSCEQNLNHDAMYWYRQDPGQGLRLIYYSQIVNDFQKGDIAEGYSVSREKKESFPLTVTSAQKNPTAFYLCASSSRQGTSNQPQHFGDGTRLSIL.